One sample yielded the 18 T cell receptor beta chains listed below, sequenced in a study of beta chain features in type 1 diabetes. Their cognate antigens are unknown. Broader study findings: TCRB CDR3s were moderately but significantly shorter in Type 1 diabetes patients in all four CD4+ subsets.

Since all of the isolated RNA was reverse transcribed, expressed TCRB transcripts were what got sequenced. Using immunoSEQ multiplex PCR, the repertoire was profiled, and TCRdb retains in-frame clones only, with some absent. The sample shows 600,000 to 750,000 clones, around 12% of them seen only once. Material for sequencing was naive CD4+ T cells from blood. Receptors were obtained from a man between 25 and 39 years old with type 1 diabetes.

This clone was found a few times. V is TRBV27 and J is TRBJ2-2, with D unclear. Trimming cost V 5 bases and J 5 bases, with 9 bases left between them. Germline V gene lookup returns CDR1 MNHEY and CDR2 SMNVEV (reference sequence). This CDR3 spans 13 amino acids. CDR3 region: CASSSIGTGELFF. CDR3 nucleotide sequence: TGTGCCAGCAGTAGCATAGGGACCGGGGAGCTGTTTTTT.

The genes are TRBV6-6 and TRBJ2-1; 7 nucleotides align to TRBD2. Looked up from germline, CDR1 is MNHNY and CDR2 is SVGAGI (reference sequence). The CDR3 is made up of 14 amino acids. The V and J ends lost 2 bases and 6 bases, in that order; junction bases with no gene match: 4. The CDR3 DNA follows: TGTGCCAGCAGTTACGGAGCGGGGTCCAATGAGCAGTTCTTC. This sequence encodes CASSYGAGSNEQFF.

The chain couples TRBV6-5 to TRBJ1-6, with 10 bases aligning to TRBD1. The CDR3 runs to 15 residues. Germline V CDR1 and CDR2: MNHEY, SVGAGI. V lost 4 bases to trimming and J lost 6 bases; unmatched junction nucleotides: 3. The CDR3 sequence is CASSFGTGVNSPLHF. The CDR3, as DNA: TGTGCCAGCAGTTTCGGGACAGGGGTTAATTCACCCCTCCACTTT.

The V and J genes are TRBV2 and TRBJ1-5; the D is unclear. Germline CDR1 is SNHLY and CDR2 is FYNNEI. The CDR3 runs to 13 residues. Deletions cut 3 bases from V and 0 bases from J, with 3 bases between. The CDR3 coding sequence is TGTGCCAGCAGTGACCTTAGCAATCAGCCCCAGCATTTT. Translation: CASSDLSNQPQHF.

The chain couples TRBV18 to TRBJ1-2; TRBD1 matches at 12 bases. CDR3 length: 15 residues. Germline-derived CDR1 and CDR2 are KGHSH and LQKENI. The V gene end was trimmed by 3 bases and the J gene end by 6 bases; junction bases not matched to a gene: 5. DNA for the CDR3: TGTGCCAGCTCACCCGGGGGACAGGGGGCAGATGGCTACACCTTC. Translated: CASSPGGQGADGYTF.

The gene calls are TRBV29-1 and TRBJ2-3, with unresolved D. This CDR3 has 12 residues. Trimming shortened V by 4 bases and J by 2 bases, and 7 bases separated the two germline ends. Germline CDR1 reads SQVTM; CDR2 reads ANQGSEA. CDR3 sequence reads: CSVGALTDTQYF. For the CDR3, the DNA is TGCAGCGTTGGAGCCCTCACAGATACGCAGTATTTT.

V usage is TRBV25-1 and J usage is TRBJ1-4; 7 bases fit TRBD1. The CDR3 has 15 residues. CDR1 is MGHDK and CDR2 is SYGVNS in the germline V gene. V dropped 8 bases and J dropped 1; count of bases not matched to a gene: 7. The CDR3: CASLPTGETNEKLFF. The CDR3 DNA follows: TGTGCCAGCCTTCCTACAGGGGAAACTAATGAAAAACTGTTTTTT.

V gene TRBV11-3 combines with J gene TRBJ2-7, with 11 bases fitting TRBD1. J gave up 3 bases and V 5 bases, and 6 bases lay outside the gene matches. The CDR3 covers 15 residues. The germline V gene has CDR1 SGHNT and CDR2 YENEEA. CDR3 amino acids: CASSVGTGGYYEQYF. The CDR3 coding sequence is TGTGCCAGCAGCGTTGGGACAGGGGGTTACTACGAGCAGTACTTC.

This clone appeared a few times. V and J are TRBV30 and TRBJ2-5; no firm D call. The J call may be mistaken, given a closer DNA end match to TRBJ2-7. CDR1 and CDR2 (germline): GTSNPN, SVGIG (reference sequence). CDR3 length: 17 residues. CDR3 sequence (DNA): TGTGCCTGGAGCCCCGGGTCGGCAGCAGAGCTGCCCTACGAGCAGTACTTC. Protein sequence: CAWSPGSAAELPYEQYF.

The chain is built from TRBV25-1 and TRBJ2-7; TRBD1 aligns across 12 bases. This CDR3 has 16 residues. Germline CDR1 reads MGHDK; CDR2 reads SYGVNS. Trimming at V came to 4 bases and at J to 7 bases, leaving 11 bases not matched to a gene. The CDR3 here is CASSVMAGQGAGEQYF. The CDR3 DNA reads TGTGCCAGCAGTGTAATGGCGGGACAGGGGGCTGGTGAGCAGTACTTC.

In this sample, this clone turned up a few times. The V call is TRBV4-3, the J call TRBJ1-5, with TRBD1 identical over 7 bases. Per germline, CDR1 LGHNA and CDR2 YSLEER. The CDR3 runs to 15 residues. The trim removed 1 base at V and 7 bases at J, leaving 7 bases unmatched. CDR3 sequence reads: CASSQGPGGRQPQHF. The CDR3 nucleotides are TGCGCCAGCAGCCAAGGTCCAGGGGGAAGACAGCCCCAGCATTTT.

CDR3 sequence reads: CASSLQSLPPLYTTF. CDR3 in DNA: TGTGCCAGCAGCTTACAAAGCCTACCTCCCCTATACACCACCTTC. The V call is TRBV7-2, the J call TRBJ1-2, with unresolved D. This CDR3 has 15 residues. Per the germline V gene, CDR1 is SGHTA and CDR2 is FQGNSA. Trimming cost V 2 bases and J 13 bases, with 23 bases left between them.

The genes are TRBV10-3 and TRBJ1-5; no clear D gene. CDR3 length: 13 amino acids. Trimming took 0 bases from V and 6 from J, leaving 6 bases between them. CDR1 and CDR2 from the germline V gene are ENHRY and SYGVKD. CDR3 amino acids: CAISESEVQPQHF. DNA of the CDR3: TGTGCCATCAGTGAGTCGGAGGTTCAGCCCCAGCATTTT.

In its sample, this clone was seen a few times. Other DNA sequences in the sample encode the same CDR3. The CDR3 DNA follows: TGTGCCAGCCGAGTTCGGGATCAGCCCCAGCATTTT. Translation gives CASRVRDQPQHF. The chain uses TRBV28 and TRBJ1-5; D not certain. V lost 8 bases and J lost 5, with 10 bases in between. This CDR3 is 12 amino acids long. Germline lookup yields CDR1 MDHEN and CDR2 SYDVKM.

This sequence joins TRBV7-9 and TRBJ2-2; D gene uncertain. The germline V gene encodes CDR1 SEHNR and CDR2 FQNEAQ (reference sequence). Trimming shortened V by 5 bases and J by 0 bases, and 4 bases separated the two germline ends. This CDR3 region has 13 residues. CDR3 protein: CASSPANTGELFF. The CDR3 bases are TGTGCCAGCAGCCCTGCGAACACCGGGGAGCTGTTTTTT.

CDR3 sequence reads: CASRDRREYEQYF. As DNA, the CDR3 is TGTGCCAGCAGGGACAGGAGGGAATACGAGCAGTACTTC. The gene calls are TRBV6-1 and TRBJ2-7; D perhaps matches TRBD1 (7 bases). Looked up from germline, CDR1 is MNHNS and CDR2 is SASEGT. The CDR3 covers 13 residues. Trimming removed 6 bases at V and 4 bases at J, with 13 bases between.

The rearrangement links TRBV5-1 to TRBJ1-2; perhaps TRBD1 as D (5 bases). The CDR3 length is 13 residues. Germline V gene lookup returns CDR1 SGHRS and CDR2 YFSETQ. V lost 0 bases and J lost 6, with 9 bases in between. This CDR3 is CASSLARENGYTF. CDR3 coding DNA: TGCGCCAGCAGCTTGGCCAGGGAAAATGGCTACACCTTC.

This clone was seen a handful of times. The rearrangement uses TRBV4-1 and TRBJ2-2; D is uncertain. CDR1 MGHRA and CDR2 YSYEKL come from the germline V gene. This CDR3 has 15 amino acids. The V end lost 1 base, the J end lost 3 bases, and 9 bases lay between the germline ends. CDR3 region: CASSQVPGHTGELFF. DNA for the CDR3: TGCGCCAGCAGCCAAGTCCCAGGCCACACCGGGGAGCTGTTTTTT.